This TCR beta chain was obtained from a study of OX40 agonist ivuxolimab in advanced cancers. About the study: Treatment of patients was with ivuxolimab, an agonistic anti-OX40 (CD134) antibody. Whole-study results and caveats: Expanded clones were, on average, more numerous in CD8+ T cells than in CD4+. What antigens the expanded peripheral T cells recognized was never established.

It was autoimmune disease history or systemic immunosuppression that excluded patients. About this clone: Its target is not known.

The CDR3 is made up of 13 amino acids. Trimming removed 4 bases from V and 7 bases from J; junction bases left unmatched: 7. Germline V gene lookup returns CDR1 SGHDT and CDR2 YYEEEE. The table came from immunoSEQ multiplex PCR; TCRdb's copy has only in-frame clones and leaves some out. The sample shows about 82,000 clones, roughly 80% of them seen only once. The clonotype originates from an adult with an advanced solid tumor such as melanoma, head and neck, liver or kidney cancer. The sample was CD4+ or CD8+ T cells sorted from blood, taken in a trial of the OX40 agonist ivuxolimab. The V gene is TRBV5-6, the J gene TRBJ2-7, with TRBD1 matching 8 bases. The CDR3 spells CASSIRTGREQYF. CDR3 sequence (DNA): TGTGCCAGCAGCATACGGACAGGGAGGGAGCAGTACTTC.